A single sample is the source of the 30 T cell receptor beta chains below, sequenced in a study of OX40 agonist ivuxolimab in advanced cancers. The data were produced by immunoSEQ multiplex PCR, yet TCRdb's version contains in-frame clones alone and is incomplete. The table has tens of thousands of clones, about four fifths seen once; the top ten hold roughly 10%. The source material was CD4+ or CD8+ T cells sorted from blood, sampled in a trial of the OX40 agonist ivuxolimab. These receptors came from an adult with an advanced solid tumor such as melanoma, head and neck, liver or kidney cancer.

This clone was seen once. The chain uses TRBV28 and TRBJ2-7; 13 positions agree with TRBD2. From germline, CDR1 is MDHEN and CDR2 SYDVKM. V gave up 3 bases and J gave up 6 bases; unmatched junction bases: 8. The CDR3 is made up of 16 amino acids. The CDR3 DNA reads as TGTGCCAGCAGTTTCCGGACTAGCGGGGGACTGCGCGAGCAGTACTTC. Protein: CASSFRTSGGLREQYF.

On this clone itself: The same CDR3 arises from other DNA sequences in this sample as well. The rearrangement links TRBV6-5 to TRBJ1-2; 10 nucleotides align to TRBD1. The length of the CDR3 is 13 residues. Germline lookup yields CDR1 MNHEY and CDR2 SVGAGI. Losses at the gene ends were 7 bases for V and 8 bases for J; bases not matched to a gene: 7. The CDR3 reads CASTRGTGVGYTF. The DNA of the CDR3 is TGTGCCAGCACCCGTGGGACAGGGGTGGGCTACACCTTC.

In its sample, this clone was seen a few times. The rearrangement links TRBV11-1 to TRBJ2-7; tentative D call: TRBD1 (6 bases). This CDR3 has 12 amino acids. Trimming took off 5 bases at V and 4 bases at J, with 9 bases between the two ends. Germline CDR1 is SGHAT and CDR2 is FQDESV (reference sequence). The CDR3 is CASSQTGYEQYF. For the CDR3, the DNA is TGTGCCAGCAGCCAGACAGGTTACGAGCAGTACTTC.

The chain is built from TRBV5-1 and TRBJ1-1, with 10 bases identical to TRBD1. Germline lookup yields CDR1 SGHRS and CDR2 YFSETQ. With 4 bases clipped from V and 6 bases from J, the junction kept 6 bases outside the gene matches. The CDR3 consists of 14 residues. The CDR3 DNA reads as TGCGCCAGCAGCCCCGGACAGGGGGGCGCTGAAGCTTTCTTT. This sequence encodes CASSPGQGGAEAFF.

J is TRBJ1-6 and V is TRBV4-3, with D unresolved. Trimming shortened V by 0 bases and J by 10 bases, and 7 bases separated the two germline ends. Germline V gene sequence: CDR1 LGHNA, CDR2 YSLEER. This CDR3 is built from 13 residues. The DNA for the CDR3 is TGCGCCAGCAGCCAAGAAACTTGGTCACCCCTCCACTTT. It codes for CASSQETWSPLHF.

Only a few counts were recorded for this clone. This sequence joins TRBV5-6 and TRBJ1-1; the D is unclear. The CDR3 consists of 13 residues. Germline CDR1 and CDR2: SGHDT and YYEEEE. The V end was cut by 4 bases, the J end by 4 bases, with 11 bases between. The CDR3 DNA is TGTGCCAGCAGCCGTGAGGCGTTCACTGAAGCTTTCTTT. It encodes CASSREAFTEAFF.

The V and J genes are TRBV5-4 and TRBJ1-6; D gene ambiguous. This CDR3 comprises 17 residues. The V end lost 0 bases, the J end lost 0 bases, and 10 bases lay between the germline ends. Germline V gene lookup returns CDR1 SGHNT and CDR2 YYREEE (reference sequence). The CDR3 sequence is CASSLDGGSSYNSPLHF. The CDR3 bases are TGTGCCAGCAGCTTGGACGGTGGGAGCTCCTATAATTCACCCCTCCACTTT.

This clone is a singleton in its sample. The V call is TRBV29-1, the J call TRBJ1-2; D remains ambiguous. The ends were cut back, 5 bases at V and 0 bases at J, with 13 bases in the middle. CDR3 length: 14 amino acids. Germline V gene data show CDR1 as SQVTM and CDR2 as ANQGSEA. The CDR3 sequence is CSVPDPSTNYGYTF. The CDR3 DNA reads TGCAGCGTTCCGGACCCTAGTACTAACTATGGCTACACCTTC.

This clone appeared a single time. The J gene is TRBJ2-7, the V gene TRBV7-2; TRBD1 aligns across 7 bases. The ends lost 5 bases at V and 1 base at J; junction bases unmatched: 8. CDR3 size: 15 residues. Germline V gene data show CDR1 as SGHTA and CDR2 as FQGNSA. CDR3 sequence reads: CASSPPGQRSYEQYF. Written as DNA, the CDR3 is TGTGCCAGCAGCCCCCCGGGACAGAGATCCTACGAGCAGTACTTC. The full variable domain, completed using reference TRBV7-2 and TRBJ2-7, is GAGVSQSPSNKVTEKGKDVELRCDPISGHTALYWYRQSLGQGLEFLIYFQGNSAPDKSGLPSDRFSAERTGGSVSTLTIQRTQQEDSAVYLCASSPPGQRSYEQYFGPGTRLTVT.

In its sample, this clone was seen a few times. V and J are TRBV5-4 and TRBJ2-7; TRBD1 matches at 9 bases. Germline CDR1 SGHNT, CDR2 YYREEE (reference sequence). Germline trimming cut 0 bases from V and 3 bases from J; bases unmatched to any gene: 4. The CDR3 sequence is 15 residues long. The CDR3 loop is CASSLEGTGNYEQYF. The CDR3 nucleotides are TGTGCCAGCAGCTTGGAGGGGACAGGGAACTACGAGCAGTACTTC.

The genes are TRBV7-2 and TRBJ1-2, with 10 bases lining up with TRBD1. The germline V gene has CDR1 SGHTA and CDR2 FQGNSA. This CDR3 region has 16 residues. V shed 4 bases and J 4 bases; nucleotides not matched to a gene: 9. The CDR3 protein is CASSSSPGTGVYGYTF. Written as DNA, the CDR3 is TGTGCCAGCAGCTCTAGTCCCGGGACAGGGGTCTATGGCTACACCTTC.

J is TRBJ2-1 and V is TRBV6-6, with 9 nucleotides matching TRBD2. Unmatched junction bases numbered 1, after V lost 6 bases and J lost 1 base. The CDR3 consists of 14 residues. Germline loops: CDR1 MNHNY, CDR2 SVGAGI (reference sequence). The chain's CDR3 is CASSLAGSYNEQFF. The DNA of the CDR3 is TGTGCCAGCAGCCTAGCGGGATCCTACAATGAGCAGTTCTTC.

The rearrangement links TRBV4-3 to TRBJ2-1, with D perhaps given as TRBD1 or TRBD2 (5 bases each). The germline V gene has CDR1 LGHNA and CDR2 YSLEER. The V end lost 2 bases, the J end lost 3 bases, and 17 bases lay between the germline ends. The CDR3 spans 17 residues. The chain's CDR3 is CASSQRDVESYYNEQFF. The CDR3 region has the DNA TGCGCCAGCAGCCAAAGGGACGTCGAGTCCTACTACAATGAGCAGTTCTTC.

J is TRBJ2-7 and V is TRBV7-2, with D possibly TRBD2 on 6 matching bases. The CDR3 sequence is 15 residues long. The germline V gene encodes CDR1 SGHTA and CDR2 FQGNSA. Deletions cut 5 bases from V and 4 bases from J, with 18 bases between. As DNA, the CDR3 is TGTGCCAGCAGCAAATTCGGGGGTTGGACTTACGAGCAGTACTTC. Its protein product is CASSKFGGWTYEQYF.

This rearrangement joins TRBV30 to TRBJ2-7; 13 bases match TRBD2. V gave up 4 bases and J gave up 7 bases; unmatched junction bases: 13. Germline assignment: CDR1 GTSNPN and CDR2 SVGIG (reference sequence). The CDR3 sequence is 16 residues long. CDR3 sequence (DNA): TGTGCCTGGACCCCTCCCCCGGGACTAGCGGGATCTGAGCAGTACTTC. Translation gives CAWTPPPGLAGSEQYF.

A single count supports this clone. The chain links TRBV5-1 to TRBJ2-1; 10 bases line up with TRBD2. Trimming at V came to 0 bases and at J to 9 bases, leaving 15 bases not matched to a gene. The CDR3 totals 18 residues. The germline V gene has CDR1 SGHRS and CDR2 YFSETQ. Here the CDR3 reads CASSLAVASGGLVTEQFF. Here the CDR3 DNA reads TGCGCCAGCAGCTTGGCCGTTGCTAGCGGGGGATTAGTCACTGAGCAGTTCTTC.

The J gene is TRBJ2-7, the V gene TRBV5-1; tentatively, D is TRBD1 (5 bases). The CDR3 consists of 17 residues. CDR1 and CDR2 from the germline V gene are SGHRS and YFSETQ. V lost 0 bases to trimming and J lost 1 base, with 17 bases between them. DNA of the CDR3: TGCGCCAGCAGCTTGGCCATTCAGCAGGGTGGGTCCTACGAGCAGTACTTC. This translates into CASSLAIQQGGSYEQYF. The full variable domain, in which reference TRBV5-1 and TRBJ2-7 provide the parts outside the CDR3, is KAGVTQTPRYLIKTRGQQVTLSCSPISGHRSVSWYQQTPGQGLQFLFEYFSETQRNKGNFPGRFSGRQFSNSRSEMNVSTLELGDSALYLCASSLAIQQGGSYEQYFGPGTRLTVT.

The chain is built from TRBV25-1 and TRBJ2-5; 9 bases line up with TRBD2. The germline V gene encodes CDR1 MGHDK and CDR2 SYGVNS. The CDR3 sequence is 15 residues long. J was trimmed by 4 bases and V by 7 bases; bases with no gene match: 10. The DNA for the CDR3 is TGTGCCAGCACCCCGGGCAGCGGGAGGTCAGAGACCCAGTACTTC. Translation: CASTPGSGRSETQYF.

The chain recombines TRBV10-3 with TRBJ1-1; D is unresolved. From germline, CDR1 is ENHRY and CDR2 SYGVKD. The CDR3 has 14 amino acids. V dropped 3 bases and J dropped 1 base, with 9 bases sitting between them. Here the CDR3 DNA reads TGTGCCATCAGTGATCCGACGGCGAACACTGAAGCTTTCTTT. Protein sequence: CAISDPTANTEAFF.

CDR3 residues: CASSYSLQSTEAFF. CDR3 in DNA: TGTGCCAGCAGTTACTCTCTACAGAGCACTGAAGCTTTCTTT. The J gene is TRBJ1-1, the V gene TRBV6-5; D not resolved. The V and J ends lost 0 bases and 4 bases respectively, with 9 bases between them. The CDR3 covers 14 residues. Germline CDR1 and CDR2: MNHEY and SVGAGI.

The chain is built from TRBV4-3 and TRBJ2-2, with D unresolved. Germline-derived CDR1 and CDR2 are LGHNA and YSLEER. The CDR3 contains 13 residues. V lost 0 bases, J lost 5 bases, and 4 bases lay in between. The CDR3 reads CASSQDLTGELFF. DNA of the CDR3: TGCGCCAGCAGCCAAGATCTTACCGGGGAGCTGTTTTTT.

The chain combines TRBV2 with TRBJ2-7; a weak D match, TRBD2 (5 bases). The germline gives CDR1 SNHLY, CDR2 FYNNEI. This CDR3 region has 12 residues. V lost 6 bases, J lost 6 bases, and 12 bases lay in between. The CDR3 is CASRGVIGEQYF. Written as DNA, the CDR3 is TGTGCCAGCAGGGGAGTCATTGGCGAGCAGTACTTC.

As DNA, the CDR3 is TGTGCCAGCAGCGGCCGGGACAGAGGTCACCTCCACTTT. Translation: CASSGRDRGHLHF. This chain connects TRBV11-1 to TRBJ1-6; 7 bases map to TRBD1. Germline values: CDR1 SGHAT, CDR2 FQDESV (reference sequence). Trimming at V came to 5 bases and at J to 15 bases, leaving 10 bases not matched to a gene. The length of the CDR3 is 13 residues.

The V call is TRBV7-2, the J call TRBJ2-6, with 9 nucleotides matching TRBD1. J gave up 0 bases and V 1 base, and 4 bases lay outside the gene matches. Per the germline V gene, CDR1 is SGHTA and CDR2 is FQGNSA. The CDR3 has 18 amino acids. CDR3 coding DNA: TGTGCCAGCAGCTTAGTGGGGACAGGGATCTCTGGGGCCAACGTCCTGACTTTC. Its translation: CASSLVGTGISGANVLTF.

The chain recombines TRBV30 with TRBJ2-7; D perhaps matches TRBD2 (7 bases). Trimming took 6 bases from V and 2 from J, leaving 17 bases between them. The CDR3 totals 14 residues. Germline V gene data show CDR1 as GTSNPN and CDR2 as SVGIG (reference sequence). The CDR3 nucleotides read TGTGCCTGCCTCAGGCGGGGGCCTACCTACGAGCAGTACTTC. Translating gives CACLRRGPTYEQYF.

In this sample, this clone turned up a few times. This rearrangement joins TRBV5-1 to TRBJ1-6, with a weak D call TRBD1 (6 bases). Germline CDR1 SGHRS, CDR2 YFSETQ. Between the trimmed V and J ends, which lost 4 bases and 6 bases, there was a span of 17 bases. This CDR3 is 16 amino acids long. The CDR3 sequence: CASSVGAGASNSPLHF. DNA of the CDR3: TGCGCCAGCAGCGTGGGGGCAGGGGCAAGTAATTCACCCCTCCACTTT.

This sequence joins TRBV7-9 and TRBJ2-1, with D perhaps TRBD2 (6 bases). Germline V gives CDR1 SEHNR, CDR2 FQNEAQ (reference sequence). Trimming removed 4 bases from V and 9 bases from J, with 16 bases in between. The CDR3 length is 14 residues. CDR3 in amino acids: CASSSSLTSLEQFF. In DNA form, the CDR3 reads TGTGCCAGCAGCTCAAGCCTAACTAGCCTTGAGCAGTTCTTC. Drawing the rest from reference TRBV7-9 and TRBJ2-1, the complete variable domain is DTGVSQNPRHKITKRGQNVTFRCDPISEHNRLYWYRQTLGQGPEFLTYFQNEAQLEKSRLLSDRFSAERPKGSFSTLEIQRTEQGDSAMYLCASSSSLTSLEQFFGPGTRLTVL.

The gene calls are TRBV7-2 and TRBJ2-7; 9 nucleotides match TRBD1. Germline trimming cut 3 bases from V and 7 bases from J; bases unmatched to any gene: 7. This CDR3 comprises 14 residues. Germline V gene data show CDR1 as SGHTA and CDR2 as FQGNSA. The CDR3 DNA follows: TGTGCCAGCAGCTTGGGACAGGGAGTCTGGGAGCAGTACTTC. It encodes CASSLGQGVWEQYF.

The rearrangement links TRBV7-2 to TRBJ2-7; TRBD1 is a possible D gene (6 bases). Germline V gene sequence: CDR1 SGHTA, CDR2 FQGNSA. Trimming left V 5 bases short and J 9 bases short, with 20 bases between. The CDR3 contains 14 residues. The CDR3 here is CASSVTGGDERQYF. CDR3 sequence (DNA): TGTGCCAGCAGCGTGACAGGTGGGGACGAGCGGCAGTACTTC.

Only a few counts were recorded for this clone. The V gene is TRBV5-8, the J gene TRBJ2-5; D is undetermined. The DNA end lines up better with TRBJ2-7; the J call may be wrong. Germline V gene lookup returns CDR1 SGHTS and CDR2 YDEGEE. The CDR3 has 14 residues. CDR3 in amino acids: CASSLEGITYEQYF. The CDR3 nucleotides are TGTGCCAGCAGCTTGGAAGGCATCACCTACGAGCAGTACTTC.